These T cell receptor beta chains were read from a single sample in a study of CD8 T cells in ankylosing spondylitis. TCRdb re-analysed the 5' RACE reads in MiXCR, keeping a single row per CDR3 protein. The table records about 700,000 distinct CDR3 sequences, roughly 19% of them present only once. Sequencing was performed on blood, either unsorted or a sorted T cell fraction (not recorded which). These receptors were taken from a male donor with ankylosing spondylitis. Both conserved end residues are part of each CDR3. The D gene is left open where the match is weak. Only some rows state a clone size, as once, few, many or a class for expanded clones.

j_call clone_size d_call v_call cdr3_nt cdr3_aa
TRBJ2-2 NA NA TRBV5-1 TGCGCCAGCAGCCCCTTGGCCACGAACACCGGGGAGCTGTTTTTT CASSPLATNTGELFF
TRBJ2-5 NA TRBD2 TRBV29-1 TGCAGCGTGGTGGAGGCGGGAGGGCGAGAGACCCAGTACTTC CSVVEAGGRETQYF
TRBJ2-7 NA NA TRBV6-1 TGTGCCAGCACATCTAGGGACCCCCGGGACACATCCTCCTACGAGCAGTACTTC CASTSRDPRDTSSYEQYF
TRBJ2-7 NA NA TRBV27 TGTGCCAGCAGACAGGGTTCCGAGCAGTACTTC CASRQGSEQYF
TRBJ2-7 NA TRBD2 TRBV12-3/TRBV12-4 TGTGCCAGCAGTTTTGCTAGCGGGGAAGAGCAGTACTTC CASSFASGEEQYF
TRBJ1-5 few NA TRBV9 TGTGCCAGCAGCCCCTCGGGGTGGATGGATCAGCCCCAGCATTTT CASSPSGWMDQPQHF
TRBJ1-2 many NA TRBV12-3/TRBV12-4 TGTGCCAGCAGTTCCACGGTGGGGGGCGGCTATGGCTACACCTTC CASSSTVGGGYGYTF
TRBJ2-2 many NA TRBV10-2 TGCGCCAGCAGTGAGTGGAGGAACACCGGGGAGCTGTTTTTT CASSEWRNTGELFF
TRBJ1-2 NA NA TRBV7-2 TGTGCCAGCAGCTTATGGGAGACAGAGAGTGGCTACACCTTC CASSLWETESGYTF
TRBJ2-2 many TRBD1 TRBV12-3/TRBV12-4 TGTGCCAGCAGCGGGGGACAGGGGAACACCGGGGAGCTGTTTTTT CASSGGQGNTGELFF
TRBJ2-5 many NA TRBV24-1 TGTGCCACCAGTGAAGGGGGGGGGTACCAAGAGACCCAGTACTTC CATSEGGGYQETQYF
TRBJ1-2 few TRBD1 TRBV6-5 TGTGCCAGCAGTTACTCGACGGCAGGGGGGTACTATGGCTACACCTTC CASSYSTAGGYYGYTF
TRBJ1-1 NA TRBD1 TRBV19 TGTGCCAGTAGTATAGTGGGACAGAAGAACACTGAAGCTTTCTTT CASSIVGQKNTEAFF
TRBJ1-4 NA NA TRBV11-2 TGTGCCAGCAGCACCCCTATTCCCCCGGGACGGATTAATGAAAAACTGTTTTTT CASSTPIPPGRINEKLFF
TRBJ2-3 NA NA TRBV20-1 TGCAGTGCCGCGCCGTCGCGGGCTGGGGCAGATACGCAGTATTTT CSAAPSRAGADTQYF
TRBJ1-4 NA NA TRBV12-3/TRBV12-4 TGTGCCAGCAGGAGGGGAGATGAAAAACTGTTTTTT CASRRGDEKLFF
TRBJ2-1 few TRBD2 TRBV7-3 TGTGCCAGCAGCTTCACCGGGACTAACAATGAGCAGTTCTTC CASSFTGTNNEQFF
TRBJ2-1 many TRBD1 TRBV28 TGTGCCAGCAGCCGGACAGGGGGCTTTGGGAATGAGCAGTTCTTC CASSRTGGFGNEQFF
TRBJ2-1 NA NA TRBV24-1 TGTGCCACCAGTGATCCCCAGGGGTATGAGCAGTTCTTC CATSDPQGYEQFF
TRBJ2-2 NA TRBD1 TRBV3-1 TGTGCCAGCAGCCACTGGGGACAGGCGAACACCGGGGAGCTGTTTTTT CASSHWGQANTGELFF
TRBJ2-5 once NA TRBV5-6 TGTGCCAGCAGCCCTGGGGCAGGTTCCTACCAAGAGACCCAGTACTTC CASSPGAGSYQETQYF
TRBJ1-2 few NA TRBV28 TGTGCCAGCACTGGCGGCCTTTATGGCTACACCTTC CASTGGLYGYTF
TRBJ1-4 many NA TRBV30 TGTGCCTGGGGGGTTTTAGAAAAACTGTTTTTT CAWGVLEKLFF
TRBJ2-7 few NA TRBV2 TGTGCCAGCAGTGACCCCCAGGGGAATTCTTACGAGCAGTACTTC CASSDPQGNSYEQYF
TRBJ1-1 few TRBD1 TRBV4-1 TGCGCCAGCAGCCAAGTCCCGGGACAGGGTTTGAACACTGAAGCTTTCTTT CASSQVPGQGLNTEAFF
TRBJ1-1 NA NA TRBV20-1 TGCAGTGCTAGACTCGGACACCAGAACACTGAAGCTTTCTTT CSARLGHQNTEAFF
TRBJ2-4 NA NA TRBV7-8 TGTGCCAGCAGCTCCTGGGCCGGGGGAAGCAAAAACATTCAGTACTTC CASSSWAGGSKNIQYF
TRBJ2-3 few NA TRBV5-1 TGCGCCAGCACGCGGGGGCTGATCGCTGATACGCAGTATTTT CASTRGLIADTQYF
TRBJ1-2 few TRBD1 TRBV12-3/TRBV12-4 TGTGCCAGCAGCCTAAGAGCAGGGGGCGATTCGGGCTACACCTTC CASSLRAGGDSGYTF
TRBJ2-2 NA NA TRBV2 TGTGCCAGCAGTGAATATGGGTTCGCGAACACCGGGGAGCTGTTTTTT CASSEYGFANTGELFF
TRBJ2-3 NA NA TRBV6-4 TGTGCCAGCAGGATGTACGGACACAGCACAGATACGCAGTATTTT CASRMYGHSTDTQYF
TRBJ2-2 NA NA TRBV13 TGTGCCAGCAGCTTAGCACAGGGAAGACACACCGGGGAGCTGTTTTTT CASSLAQGRHTGELFF
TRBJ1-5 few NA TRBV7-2 TGTGCCAGCAGCTTAGCGGGCCCGGCCAATCAGCCCCAGCATTTT CASSLAGPANQPQHF
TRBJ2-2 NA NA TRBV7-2 TGTGCCAGCAGCTTAATGGACAGGAACACCGGGGAGCTGTTTTTT CASSLMDRNTGELFF
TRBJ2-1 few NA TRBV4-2 TGTGCCAGCAGCCAAGATCGGATGAACAAGGGGCAGTTCTTC CASSQDRMNKGQFF
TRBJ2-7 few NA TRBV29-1 TGCAGCGTTGCCTTCGGGGAAGGGTACGAGCAGTACTTC CSVAFGEGYEQYF
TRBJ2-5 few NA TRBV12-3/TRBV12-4 TGTGCCAGCAGTTTGCCCAGCTCCCAAGAGACCCAGTACTTC CASSLPSSQETQYF
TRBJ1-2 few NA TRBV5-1 TGCGCCAGCAGCTTGGAGGCGGGCGGTGGCTACACCTTC CASSLEAGGGYTF
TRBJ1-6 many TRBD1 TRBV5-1 TGCGCCAGCAGCATCCTGGACAGGGGGAATTCACCCCTCCACTTT CASSILDRGNSPLHF
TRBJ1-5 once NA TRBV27 TGTGCCAGCAGACCCGAAAGGGAGGTAAGCAATCAGCCCCAGCATTTT CASRPEREVSNQPQHF
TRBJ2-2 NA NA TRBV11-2 TGTGCCAGCAGCCTTTTGGCCAGGGTGAACACCGGGGAGCTGTTTTTT CASSLLARVNTGELFF
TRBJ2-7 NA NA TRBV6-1 TGTGCCAGCAGTCCCCCGCCGGGGAGCGGCGAGCAGTACTTC CASSPPPGSGEQYF